The TCR beta chain under discussion was sequenced for a study of blood T cell repertoires in COVID-19. Looking at the study overall: Acute-phase and convalescent COVID-19 samples originated in the United States, Italy and Spain. PBMCs, B-cell-depleted T cells, or T cells provided the cDNA or gDNA that made up the material.

Authors' analysis steps: Reference gene primer amplification yielded estimated nucleated cell counts. TCRdb's table, derived via immunoSEQ multiplex PCR, lists solely in-frame clones and lacks some. That table gives V, J and clone size, and the DNA gave D and trimming. The data show about 42,000 clones, approximately 80% seen once. The CDR3 loop spans 17 amino acids. Germline trimming cut 0 bases from V and 5 bases from J; bases unmatched to any gene: 10. Germline V gene sequence: CDR1 SGHRS, CDR2 YFSETQ. Sample: peripheral blood. The V call is TRBV5-1, the J call TRBJ1-2; 10 positions agree with TRBD1. This receptor was identified in a man in his 70s with active or convalescent COVID-19. CDR3 in DNA: TGCGCCAGCAGCTTGGTACCGGGACAGGGGACCGGTTATGGCTACACCTTC. It specifies CASSLVPGQGTGYGYTF.